Listed below are T cell receptor beta chains from one sample, sequenced in a study of T cells in Graves' hyperthyroidism and ophthalmopathy. TCRdb reprocessed the multiplex PCR reads with MiXCR, giving one entry per CDR3 protein. The profile shows nearly 600,000 distinct CDR3 sequences, around 14% of them singletons. Sequences were obtained from blood. The source of these receptors is a woman aged 30 to 39 with Graves' hyperthyroidism that later progressed to Graves' ophthalmopathy. Each CDR3 is given with its conserved first and last residue. Fields, in order: CDR3 DNA, CDR3 protein, J gene, V gene, D gene, clone size. The D gene is left open where the match is weak. For some rows the clone size is stated as once, few or many, or as a class when expanded; others skip it.

TGTGCCAGTCAGGCGGAGGAGCAGTACTTC,CASQAEEQYF,TRBJ2-7,TRBV2,-,many
TGTGCCAGTAGTATCGGACTAGCGGGAGGTAGACATAACACCGGGGAGCTGTTTTTT,CASSIGLAGGRHNTGELFF,TRBJ2-2,TRBV19,TRBD2,many
TGTGCCTGCTGCAGCCCTTTCTATGGCTACACCTTC,CACCSPFYGYTF,TRBJ1-2,TRBV30,-,-
TGTGCCAGCTACGGGACATTCAGCACAGATACGCAGTATTTT,CASYGTFSTDTQYF,TRBJ2-3,TRBV2,-,once
TGTGCCAGCAGCCCCCGGACTAGCGGGACCACAGATACGCAGTATTTT,CASSPRTSGTTDTQYF,TRBJ2-3,TRBV7-6,TRBD2,many
TGTGCCAGCAGCACGATGGAAGGACAAGAGACCCAGTACTTC,CASSTMEGQETQYF,TRBJ2-5,TRBV11-1,-,many
TGTGCCAGCAGCCAAGTACAGGGGTTCGGCCAAGAGACCCAGTACTTC,CASSQVQGFGQETQYF,TRBJ2-5,TRBV3-1,TRBD1,many
TGTGCCAGCAGTTATTCCGGGACTAGCGGGAGAGACAACGAGCAGTACTTC,CASSYSGTSGRDNEQYF,TRBJ2-7,TRBV11-2,TRBD2,-
TGTGCCAGTAGTATTGTCCAGAGCGAGATCTATGGCTACACCTTC,CASSIVQSEIYGYTF,TRBJ1-2,TRBV19,-,many
TGTGCCAGCAGCTTAGGGGGTGCACTAGCGGGAATCCAGCAGTACTTC,CASSLGGALAGIQQYF,TRBJ2-7,TRBV7-2,TRBD2,-
TGTGCCAGCAACTACCAGGGGGGCTCGTCTAAAGCTTTCTTT,CASNYQGGSSKAFF,TRBJ1-1,TRBV7-8,TRBD1,many
TGTGCCAGCAGTCGCCGGGACAGGGGGCAAGAGACCCAGTACTTC,CASSRRDRGQETQYF,TRBJ2-5,TRBV12-3/TRBV12-4,TRBD1,many
TGTGCCAGCAGCTCTCCCCGGGACGGACGCACAGATACGCAGTATTTT,CASSSPRDGRTDTQYF,TRBJ2-3,TRBV7-9,-,few
TGTGCCAGCACGGGGGGAGCGGTGTTTGAAAAACTGTTTTTT,CASTGGAVFEKLFF,TRBJ1-4,TRBV12-3/TRBV12-4,-,many
TGTGCCAGCAGTCCCTACAGGGACTCCTACGAGCAGTACTTC,CASSPYRDSYEQYF,TRBJ2-7,TRBV2,-,-
TGTGCCAGCAGCTTAGTACTAGCGGGAGGACGTTTATTCAATGAGCAGTTCTTC,CASSLVLAGGRLFNEQFF,TRBJ2-1,TRBV7-9,TRBD2,-
TGCAGTGCTAGAGAAGGGACTAGCGGACGGTACAATGAGCAGTTCTTC,CSAREGTSGRYNEQFF,TRBJ2-1,TRBV20-1,TRBD2,many
TGTGCCTGGAGTGTACTGGGAGGCCACTGGGCGGGGAATGAGCAGTTCTTC,CAWSVLGGHWAGNEQFF,TRBJ2-1,TRBV30,-,few
TGTGCCACCAGCAGAGATTTAACGGGGCCCCAGCATTTT,CATSRDLTGPQHF,TRBJ1-5,TRBV15,-,-
TGTGCCAGTATCGGGGGTCCGGGCGGTGAGCAGTTCTTC,CASIGGPGGEQFF,TRBJ2-1,TRBV19,-,many
TGTGCCAGCAGTTGGACAGGCCGCACAGATACGCAGTATTTT,CASSWTGRTDTQYF,TRBJ2-3,TRBV27,TRBD1,many
TGTGCCAGTGGTGTCCCTGAAGCTTTCTTT,CASGVPEAFF,TRBJ1-1,TRBV6-1,-,many
TGCAGTGAAACGGACAGAATGGGGACAGATACGCAGTATTTT,CSETDRMGTDTQYF,TRBJ2-3,TRBV20-1,-,many
TGTGCCAGCAGCTTAGATTCTCCCACTCTCTCCTACAATGAGCAGTTCTTC,CASSLDSPTLSYNEQFF,TRBJ2-1,TRBV11-3,-,many
TGTGCCAGCAGCCCCGGACTGACGGCCACTCAAGAGACCCAGTACTTC,CASSPGLTATQETQYF,TRBJ2-5,TRBV14,-,many
TGTGCCAGCAGTTCCCAGGCCGCCGGGCAACGCGGGGAGCTGTTTTTT,CASSSQAAGQRGELFF,TRBJ2-2,TRBV28,-,many
TGTGCCAGCAGTTTATTTGGGACAGGGACCTACAATGAGCAGTTCTTC,CASSLFGTGTYNEQFF,TRBJ2-1,TRBV12-3/TRBV12-4,TRBD1,many
TGTGCCAGCAGCCCGGTGAACACTGAAGCTTTCTTT,CASSPVNTEAFF,TRBJ1-1,TRBV11-2,-,many
TGTGCCAGCAGTTTAAGTGCAATAGAGCAGTACTTC,CASSLSAIEQYF,TRBJ2-7,TRBV12-3/TRBV12-4,-,many
TGCAGTGCTAGTCAGGAGAGCCAGGCCTCCTATGGCTACACCTTC,CSASQESQASYGYTF,TRBJ1-2,TRBV20-1,-,many
TGTGCCAGCAGCGGAACCGGGACACTGGACACTGAAGCTTTCTTT,CASSGTGTLDTEAFF,TRBJ1-1,TRBV9,-,few
TGTGCCAGTAGTATCATCAGGGGGCTAGACTATGGCTACACCTTC,CASSIIRGLDYGYTF,TRBJ1-2,TRBV19,TRBD1,few
TGTGCCAGCAACCGCCGAATGGGCCAAGAGACCCAGTACTTC,CASNRRMGQETQYF,TRBJ2-5,TRBV5-8,-,many
TGTGCCAGCAGTGAATCTCCTCTATTCGAGGGGGGAAACAATGAGCAGTTCTTC,CASSESPLFEGGNNEQFF,TRBJ2-1,TRBV2,-,-
TGTGCCAGCTCACAACAGGGGTTCAATGAGCAGTTCTTC,CASSQQGFNEQFF,TRBJ2-1,TRBV12-3/TRBV12-4,TRBD1,many
TGTGCCAGCTCACCACCAAGACAGGGGATGGGAGAGACCCAGTACTTC,CASSPPRQGMGETQYF,TRBJ2-5,TRBV18,TRBD1,-
TGCGCCAGCAGTGAGAGGAGGACTAACTATGGCTACACCTTC,CASSERRTNYGYTF,TRBJ1-2,TRBV10-2,-,-
TGCAGTGCTGGCGGGGACTTGGTTTCAGGCACTGAAGCTTTCTTT,CSAGGDLVSGTEAFF,TRBJ1-1,TRBV20-1,-,-
TGTGCTAGTGGTTTGGCGGGGGGGAACACTGAAGCTTTCTTT,CASGLAGGNTEAFF,TRBJ1-1,TRBV12-5,-,many
TGCAGCGTTGAAGCGGTTCGGACTAGCGGGAGTCCCGGGGAGCTGTTTTTT,CSVEAVRTSGSPGELFF,TRBJ2-2,TRBV29-1,TRBD2,many
TGTGCCAGCAGCTCAAATCGGTGGGGGGTGAGCGGGGAGCTGTTTTTT,CASSSNRWGVSGELFF,TRBJ2-2,TRBV12-3/TRBV12-4,-,many
TGTGCCTGGAGTGTTAACACTAACTATGGCTACACCTTC,CAWSVNTNYGYTF,TRBJ1-2,TRBV30,-,many
TGTGCCAGCAGCCTACGGACTTACAGCTCCTACGAGCAGTACTTC,CASSLRTYSSYEQYF,TRBJ2-7,TRBV3-1,-,few
TGTGCCAGCAGTTACTCCGCGGTGGGTCAGCCCCAGCATTTT,CASSYSAVGQPQHF,TRBJ1-5,TRBV6-6,-,-
TGTGCCAGCAGCCGGCTAACGGGGGCAGGGGGCTACACCTTC,CASSRLTGAGGYTF,TRBJ1-2,TRBV12-3/TRBV12-4,-,many
TGTGCCAGCAGTGAAGGTACAGTTCAGGGCTACACCTTC,CASSEGTVQGYTF,TRBJ1-2,TRBV6-1,-,many
TGTGCCAGCAGCTACGTATCGGATAAGCAGTTCTTC,CASSYVSDKQFF,TRBJ2-1,TRBV5-4,-,few
TGTGCCAGCAGCTTAGGGACTGAGCAGTTCTTC,CASSLGTEQFF,TRBJ2-1,TRBV11-2,-,many
TGTGCCAGCAGCTTAGCCCTTCGGGACAGGGGATTTCACACTGAAGCTTTCTTT,CASSLALRDRGFHTEAFF,TRBJ1-1,TRBV7-2,TRBD1,many
TGCAGTGCTAGACAGAGCGGGCTCTCCTACGAGCAGTACTTC,CSARQSGLSYEQYF,TRBJ2-7,TRBV20-1,-,few
TGTGCCTCGCCCGGACCTGTCCTTGAAAAACTGTTTTTT,CASPGPVLEKLFF,TRBJ1-4,TRBV30,-,few
TGTGCCAGCAGCTATGGGACTAGCGGGCGCCCGATACAAGAGACCCAGTACTTC,CASSYGTSGRPIQETQYF,TRBJ2-5,TRBV11-2,TRBD2,many
TGTGCCAGCAGTTTCGCCGGTCTGGAGGATGAGCAGTTCTTC,CASSFAGLEDEQFF,TRBJ2-1,TRBV28,-,many
TGTGCCAGCAGCTTAGCGCGGGGTAGCGGGAGATCCAATGAGCAGTTCTTC,CASSLARGSGRSNEQFF,TRBJ2-1,TRBV7-2,TRBD2,many
TGTGCCAGCAGTTGGGGGACAGGAGGACAAGAGACCCAGTACTTC,CASSWGTGGQETQYF,TRBJ2-5,TRBV12-3/TRBV12-4,TRBD1,many
TGTGCCAGCAGTTTGGGAGGGTCGGGGACTGAAGCTTTCTTT,CASSLGGSGTEAFF,TRBJ1-1,TRBV12-3/TRBV12-4,-,-
TGTGCCAGCTCACTTAAGTTTGTTAACACTGAAGCTTTCTTT,CASSLKFVNTEAFF,TRBJ1-1,TRBV18,-,many
TGTGCCAGCAGAACCCTGAGGTTTAGCTCCTACAATGAGCAGTTCTTC,CASRTLRFSSYNEQFF,TRBJ2-1,TRBV6-1,-,many